Following are 26 T cell receptor beta chains from one sample sequenced in a study of T cell repertoires in ileal Crohn's disease. Data came from immunoSEQ multiplex PCR; TCRdb stores just in-frame clones and leaves some out. The sample lists around 15,000 clones; under 80% were seen once. Sample: ileal tissue. These receptors were obtained from an adult with Crohn's disease.

Only a few counts were recorded for this clone. The gene calls are TRBV6-1 and TRBJ2-7, with TRBD2 as a possible D gene (5 bases). Deletions cut 3 bases from V and 0 bases from J, with 12 bases between. The CDR3 is 15 residues long. Germline V lookup: CDR1 MNHNS, CDR2 SASEGT. The CDR3, as DNA: TGTGCCAGCAGTGACCGGAGGTTGAGCTCCTACGAGCAGTACTTC. It encodes CASSDRRLSSYEQYF.

V usage is TRBV5-1 and J usage is TRBJ2-3; 7 bases fit TRBD2. In germline, CDR1 is SGHRS, CDR2 YFSETQ. CDR3 length equals 15 residues. V trimming: 7 bases; J trimming: 5 bases; junction bases outside the gene matches: 13. The CDR3, as DNA: TGCGCCAGCCGTTTTTTCGGGGGGTTGGTAGATACGCAGTATTTT. This gives the protein CASRFFGGLVDTQYF.

This chain joins TRBV19 and TRBJ1-2; D gene ambiguous. Trimming left V 6 bases short and J 3 bases short, with 17 bases between. Germline V gene data show CDR1 as LNHDA and CDR2 as SQIVND (reference sequence). The CDR3 length is 15 residues. The CDR3 DNA is TGTGCCAGTAGAGTTGATGGAGTCCGGGACTATGGCTACACCTTC. This translates into CASRVDGVRDYGYTF. Full variable domain (outside the CDR3, taken from reference TRBV19 and TRBJ1-2): DGGITQSPKYLFRKEGQNVTLSCEQNLNHDAMYWYRQDPGQGLRLIYYSQIVNDFQKGDIAEGYSVSREKKESFPLTVTSAQKNPTAFYLCASRVDGVRDYGYTFGSGTRLTVV.

The CDR3 protein is CASSFQPRTAAGGELFF. In DNA, the CDR3 is TGTGCCAGCAGTTTTCAGCCCAGGACAGCAGCAGGTGGGGAGCTGTTTTTT. The chain recombines TRBV28 with TRBJ2-2, with D tentatively TRBD1 (6 bases). The CDR3 contains 17 residues. V lost 3 bases to trimming and J lost 8 bases, with 22 bases between them. From germline, CDR1 is MDHEN and CDR2 SYDVKM.

The rearrangement links TRBV6-1 to TRBJ2-1; TRBD2 might be the D (5 bases). The germline V and J ends were trimmed by 6 bases and 2 bases, with 8 bases remaining between them. This CDR3 contains 13 residues. Germline V gives CDR1 MNHNS, CDR2 SASEGT. Written as DNA, the CDR3 is TGTGCCAGCAGGGACGGGGCCTACAATGAGCAGTTCTTC. It codes for CASRDGAYNEQFF.

The V gene is TRBV11-3, the J gene TRBJ1-3; D is unclear. The CDR3 loop spans 15 amino acids. Per germline, CDR1 SGHNT and CDR2 YENEEA. Trimming took 5 bases from V and 2 from J, leaving 13 bases between them. CDR3 sequence reads: CASSLLSVAGNTIYF. In nucleotides, the CDR3 is TGTGCCAGCAGCCTCCTCTCTGTCGCTGGAAACACCATATATTTT.

The chain couples TRBV6-1 to TRBJ1-5; 9 positions match TRBD1. Germline V gives CDR1 MNHNS, CDR2 SASEGT. The J segment lost 5 bases and the V segment lost 6 bases, leaving 5 bases of the junction unmatched. The CDR3 length is 14 residues. CDR3 sequence: CASSADRGYQPQHF. The CDR3 DNA follows: TGTGCCAGCAGCGCGGACAGGGGTTATCAGCCCCAGCATTTT.

The V and J genes are TRBV9 and TRBJ2-5, with 9 bases identical to TRBD2. With V trimmed by 4 bases and J by 5 bases, 6 bases remained unmatched. From germline, CDR1 is SGDLS and CDR2 YYNGEE. CDR3 size: 14 residues. The CDR3 DNA is TGTGCCAGCAGCATAGCGGGAGCGGATGAGACCCAGTACTTC. Amino acid sequence: CASSIAGADETQYF.

The chain employs TRBV21-1 and TRBJ1-1; the tabulated D call, TRBD1, remains unverified against the DNA. TRBV21-1 represents a pseudogene. There are 17 residues in the CDR3. DNA for the CDR3: TGTGCCAGCAGCAAAGATACCCAAGCCAAGCAGGTCACTGAAGCTTTCTTT. It encodes CASSKDTQAKQVTEAFF.

The chain has TRBV27 and TRBJ2-7; maybe TRBD2 (5 bases). This CDR3 contains 15 residues. The germline CDR1 and CDR2 sequences are MNHEY and SMNVEV (reference sequence). The V gene lost 5 bases and the J gene lost 4 bases, with 18 bases spanning the gap. The CDR3 loop is CASSPNIATLYEQYF. The CDR3, as DNA: TGTGCCAGCAGTCCGAACATAGCGACGTTGTACGAGCAGTACTTC.

The chain recombines TRBV19 with TRBJ1-2; the match to TRBD1 covers 7 bases. The CDR3 consists of 13 residues. The ends lost 6 bases at V and 2 bases at J; junction bases unmatched: 3. CDR1 and CDR2 from the germline V gene are LNHDA and SQIVND (reference sequence). The CDR3 bases are TGTGCCAGTAGGCTCAGGGGGAACTATGGCTACACCTTC. It yields the protein CASRLRGNYGYTF.

CDR3 residues: CASSESRSGYQETQYF. CDR3 nucleotides: TGCGCCAGCAGTGAGTCGCGGTCAGGGTACCAAGAGACCCAGTACTTC. V is TRBV10-1 and J is TRBJ2-5; tentative D call: TRBD1 (5 bases). V dropped 0 bases and J dropped 0 bases, with 11 bases sitting between them. Germline CDR1 and CDR2: WNHNN and SYGVQD (reference sequence). CDR3 length: 16 residues.

The chain links TRBV6-1 to TRBJ1-6; TRBD1 is a possible D gene (6 bases). Germline V gene sequence: CDR1 MNHNS, CDR2 SASEGT. V was pared by 3 bases and J by 7 bases, with 13 bases between. The CDR3 is 15 residues long. In DNA, the CDR3 is TGTGCCAGCAGTGACTCCAGGGGTGGAAATTCACCCCTCCACTTT. Its protein product is CASSDSRGGNSPLHF.

In this sample, this clone turned up once. At one end the junction does not follow the germline gene, possibly because of a read error. The chain is built from TRBV23-1 and TRBJ2-7, with a weak D call TRBD1 (5 bases). TRBV23-1 is labeled an ORF, and its function is uncertain. The CDR3 is 10 amino acids. The chain's CDR3 is CASSQRTQGF. CDR3 DNA sequence: TGCGCCAGCAGTCAAAGAACCCAGGGCTTC.

The chain links TRBV2 to TRBJ2-1; D gene ambiguous. The length of the CDR3 is 12 residues. CDR1 and CDR2 (germline): SNHLY, FYNNEI. Trimming took off 6 bases at V and 7 bases at J, with 10 bases between the two ends. CDR3 amino acids: CASRTISNEQFF. The CDR3 DNA is TGTGCCAGCAGAACGATTAGTAATGAGCAGTTCTTC.

This clone was counted once. J is TRBJ1-2 and V is TRBV5-3; 9 positions agree with TRBD1. TRBV5-3 is designated an ORF whose function remains uncertain. This CDR3 is built from 15 residues. V lost 4 bases, J lost 3 bases, and 7 bases stayed unmatched. The CDR3 here is CARSLGTGRYYGYTF. The CDR3 DNA reads as TGTGCCAGAAGCCTAGGGACAGGGCGTTACTATGGCTACACCTTC.

The chain employs TRBV10-1 and TRBJ2-3, with a possible D match to TRBD1 (5 bases). CDR3 length equals 17 residues. Germline CDR1 reads WNHNN; CDR2 reads SYGVQD (reference sequence). The V end was cut by 0 bases, the J end by 6 bases, with 19 bases between. CDR3 loop: CASSESIGAGPGDTQYF. The CDR3 coding sequence is TGCGCCAGCAGTGAGTCGATTGGCGCAGGTCCAGGGGATACGCAGTATTTT.

The genes are TRBV28 and TRBJ1-5; a weak D match, TRBD1 (5 bases). V was trimmed by 5 bases and J by 5 bases, leaving 10 bases between them. Germline V gene lookup returns CDR1 MDHEN and CDR2 SYDVKM. The CDR3 consists of 13 residues. CDR3 nucleotide sequence: TGTGCCAGCAGTCCGACGGGGGATCAGCCCCAGCATTTT. Residues: CASSPTGDQPQHF.

This clone was seen just once. The chain couples TRBV11-3 to TRBJ1-1, with unresolved D. V was trimmed by 1 base and J by 5 bases, leaving 8 bases between them. Germline values: CDR1 SGHNT, CDR2 YENEEA. The CDR3 totals 13 residues. The CDR3 region is CASSLGVWTEAFF. CDR3 DNA sequence: TGTGCCAGCAGCTTAGGAGTATGGACTGAAGCTTTCTTT. Looking up the rest from reference TRBV11-3 and TRBJ1-1 gives the full variable domain: EAGVVQSPRYKIIEKKQPVAFWCNPISGHNTLYWYLQNLGQGPELLIRYENEEAVDDSQLPKDRFSAERLKGVDSTLKIQPAELGDSAVYLCASSLGVWTEAFFGQGTRLTVV.

This sequence joins TRBV9 and TRBJ2-3, with D perhaps TRBD1 (6 bases). Trimming removed 2 bases at V and 2 bases at J, with 9 bases between. The CDR3 extends over 14 amino acids. The germline gives CDR1 SGDLS, CDR2 YYNGEE. The DNA for the CDR3 is TGTGCCAGCAGCGTCGAGGGGGACACAGATACGCAGTATTTT. This sequence encodes CASSVEGDTDTQYF.

A remark on this clone: This same CDR3 is encoded by further DNA sequences in the sample. V is TRBV6-1 and J is TRBJ2-7; TRBD2 matches at 10 bases. V shed 2 bases and J 1 base; nucleotides not matched to a gene: 2. This CDR3 has 15 residues. Germline CDR1 reads MNHNS; CDR2 reads SASEGT. The CDR3 reads CASSELAGASYEQYF. As DNA, the CDR3 is TGTGCCAGCAGTGAACTAGCGGGGGCGTCCTACGAGCAGTACTTC.

The CDR3 reads CASSSFTDTQYF. CDR3 sequence (DNA): TGTGCCAGCAGCTCTTTCACAGATACGCAGTATTTT. J is TRBJ2-3 and V is TRBV7-2; D remains unclear. Germline CDR1 SGHTA, CDR2 FQGNSA. CDR3 length: 12 residues. The V gene lost 4 bases and the J gene lost 2 bases, with 4 bases spanning the gap.

The chain recombines TRBV11-2 with TRBJ1-1; D is uncertain. V was clipped by 2 bases and J by 8 bases, with 15 bases between them. The CDR3 extends over 14 amino acids. Looked up from germline, CDR1 is SGHAT and CDR2 is FQNNGV. The CDR3 reads CASSLLLGLLEAFF. The CDR3 bases are TGTGCCAGCAGCTTACTGCTAGGACTCTTAGAAGCTTTCTTT.

V is TRBV7-3 and J is TRBJ2-7; 12 nucleotides match TRBD1. This CDR3 spans 15 amino acids. J gave up 5 bases and V 2 bases, and 4 bases lay outside the gene matches. The germline gives CDR1 SGHTA, CDR2 FQGTGA. The CDR3, as DNA: TGTGCCAGCAGCTTACGCGGGACAGGGGGCGACGAGCAGTACTTC. Its protein is CASSLRGTGGDEQYF.

The chain is built from TRBV11-3 and TRBJ1-1, with a tentative D call TRBD1 (6 bases). This CDR3 is 12 amino acids long. Trimming removed 5 bases at V and 4 bases at J, with 8 bases between. Germline CDR1 is SGHNT and CDR2 is YENEEA. The CDR3 protein is CASSPQGTEAFF. The DNA for the CDR3 is TGTGCCAGCAGCCCACAGGGCACTGAAGCTTTCTTT. Full variable domain (remainder filled in from reference TRBV11-3 and TRBJ1-1): EAGVVQSPRYKIIEKKQPVAFWCNPISGHNTLYWYLQNLGQGPELLIRYENEEAVDDSQLPKDRFSAERLKGVDSTLKIQPAELGDSAVYLCASSPQGTEAFFGQGTRLTVV.

CDR3 region: CASSGGSGSNNEQFF. In nucleotides, the CDR3 is TGTGCCAGCTCGGGGGGTAGCGGGAGCAACAATGAGCAGTTCTTC. The chain couples TRBV18 to TRBJ2-1, with TRBD2 matching over 9 bases. The CDR3 is 15 amino acids. V was pared by 6 bases and J by 5 bases, with 8 bases of the junction left unmatched. Germline CDR1 reads KGHSH; CDR2 reads LQKENI. Using reference TRBV18 and TRBJ2-1 for the parts outside the CDR3, the full variable domain is NAGVMQNPRHLVRRRGQEARLRCSPMKGHSHVYWYRQLPEEGLKFMVYLQKENIIDESGMPKERFSAEFPKEGPSILRIQQVVRGDSAAYFCASSGGSGSNNEQFFGPGTRLTVL.